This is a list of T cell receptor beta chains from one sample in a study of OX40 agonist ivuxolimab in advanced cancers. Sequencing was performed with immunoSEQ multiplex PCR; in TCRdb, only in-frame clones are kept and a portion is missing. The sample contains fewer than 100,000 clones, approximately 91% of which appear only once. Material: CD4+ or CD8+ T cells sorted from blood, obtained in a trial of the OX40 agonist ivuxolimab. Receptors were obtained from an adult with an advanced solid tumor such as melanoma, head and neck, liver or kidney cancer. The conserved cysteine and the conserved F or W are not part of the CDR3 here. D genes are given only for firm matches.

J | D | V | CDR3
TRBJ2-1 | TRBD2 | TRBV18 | ASSPSGLAPHNEQF
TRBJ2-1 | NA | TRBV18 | ASSRQGYNEQF
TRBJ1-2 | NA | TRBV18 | ASSLGTARTANYGYT
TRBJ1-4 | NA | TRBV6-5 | ASSRTDRQNEKLF
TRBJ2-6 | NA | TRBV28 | ASSSPSSGANVLT
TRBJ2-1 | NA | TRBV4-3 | ASSQEEGVGEQF
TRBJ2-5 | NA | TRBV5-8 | ASSLVGGEETQY
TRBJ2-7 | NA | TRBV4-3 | ASSLCEQY
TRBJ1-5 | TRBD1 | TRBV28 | ASSSLRVRDRNQPQH
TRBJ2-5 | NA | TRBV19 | ASSIPGGRDLN
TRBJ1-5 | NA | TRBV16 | ASSQSPGHGNQPQH
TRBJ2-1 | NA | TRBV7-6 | ASSSDSSGGMSYNEQF
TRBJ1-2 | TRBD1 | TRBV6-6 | ASSYSTGLNGYT
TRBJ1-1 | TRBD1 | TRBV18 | ASSPARTGGEAF
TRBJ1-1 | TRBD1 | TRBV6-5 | ASSYLGQGGNTEAF
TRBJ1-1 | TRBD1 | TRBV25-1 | ASSEGQTNTEAF
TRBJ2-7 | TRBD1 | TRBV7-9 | ASMRQGAREQY
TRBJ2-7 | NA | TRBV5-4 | ASSFRDGSLDEQY
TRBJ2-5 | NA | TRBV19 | ASSHPREAQETQY
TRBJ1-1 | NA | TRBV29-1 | SVVIFGNTEAF
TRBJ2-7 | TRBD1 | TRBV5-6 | ASSLAGQGYEQY
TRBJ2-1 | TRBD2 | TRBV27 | ASRSLAGGLGEQF
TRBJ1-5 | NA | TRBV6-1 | ASSAYRADQPQH
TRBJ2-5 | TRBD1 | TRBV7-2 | ASSLGWTGGTTQY
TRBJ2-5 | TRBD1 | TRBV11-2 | ASSYNRGKETQY
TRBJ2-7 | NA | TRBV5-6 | ASSLSGVLAQY
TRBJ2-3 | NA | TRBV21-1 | ASSKEVRPDTQY
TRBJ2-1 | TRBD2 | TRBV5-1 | ASTATSGSVGEQF
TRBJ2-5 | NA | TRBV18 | ASSPPGERETQY
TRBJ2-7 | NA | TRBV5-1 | ASSLGWGEGEQY
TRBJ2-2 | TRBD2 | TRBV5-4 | ASSLVGRDTGELF
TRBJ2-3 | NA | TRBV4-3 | ASSQEEWLGGAGDTQY
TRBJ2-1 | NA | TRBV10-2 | ASSPLGSGSYNEQF
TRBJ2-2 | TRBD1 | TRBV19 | ASSMGTGNTGELF
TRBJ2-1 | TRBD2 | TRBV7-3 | ASSPQLAGSYNEQF
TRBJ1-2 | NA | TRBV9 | ASSVEARPNYGYT